This T cell receptor (beta chain) stems from a study of memory B cells and T cells in multiple sclerosis. Findings and limits, study-wide: Compartments had unequal clone-set sizes, affecting shared clonotype counts.

Stimulus-free culture yielded autoproliferating CFSE-dim and non-proliferating CFSE-high T cells, each sequenced separately. Pooled replicate wells came from approximately 51 million CFSE-labeled PBMCs cultured less than 9 days without stimulus. The PBMCs received 0.45 to 0.55 uM CFSE and serum-free culture with no added stimuli. The assay was immunoSEQ multiplex PCR, and TCRdb's table has in-frame clones only and misses some. This sample has about 42,000 clones; almost 85% occur once, and the top ten carry around 1.1%. V lost 5 bases and J lost 3, with 13 bases in between. The germline V gene encodes CDR1 GTSNPN and CDR2 SVGIG (reference sequence). This CDR3 region has 13 residues. About this clone itself: Antigen: not known.

The source is a human donor with multiple sclerosis. The sequenced material came from PBMCs from blood kept in culture. The gene calls are TRBV30 and TRBJ1-2, with D possibly matching TRBD1 (5 bases). The DNA for the CDR3 is TGTGCCTGGGCCGGCGGCAGGGACTATGGCTACACCTTC. Translated, it gives CAWAGGRDYGYTF.